This TCR beta chain derives from a study of long-term antiretroviral therapy in people with HIV. At survey level, the immunoSEQ assay was run in its v3.0 version. Generated by immunoSEQ multiplex PCR, the TCRdb table keeps only in-frame clones and is missing some. Among 20,000 to 30,000 clones listed, around 83% were seen once. This clone has only a few counts. The target antigen is unknown. Findings of the study overall: The data indicate that diversity increased after ART but remained below transplant donor controls.

This sequence originates from a middle-aged man with HIV. This material consisted of unsorted PBMCs, taken around 2.6 years after starting antiretroviral therapy.

The CDR3 bases are TGTGCCAGCAGCCCCACGTCAGGGGGCTCGGTTCGCGAGCAGTACTTC. The encoded protein is CASSPTSGGSVREQYF. V and J are TRBV7-9 and TRBJ2-7, with 8 bases fitting TRBD1. This CDR3 comprises 16 residues. V trimming: 5 bases; J trimming: 6 bases; junction bases outside the gene matches: 15. The V gene's germline CDR1 is SEHNR and CDR2 FQNEAQ (reference sequence).